The source of this T cell receptor (beta chain) is a study of control samples from healthy donors and cancer patients. Assay used: immunoSEQ multiplex PCR; TCRdb lists only in-frame clones, some missing. The profile covers 120,000 or so clones, with roughly 89% appearing a single time and over 10% taken by the ten largest. Unmatched junction bases numbered 27, after V lost 5 bases and J lost 9 bases. The length of the CDR3 is 20 residues. Germline CDR1 is LNHDA and CDR2 is SQIVND (reference sequence). The chain employs TRBV19 and TRBJ1-5; 8 bases align to TRBD1. The sequencing input was blood. The sequence derives from a man between 25 and 39 years old in good health. This chain's CDR3 is CASSPTGTGATLGDPRPQHF. DNA of the CDR3: TGTGCCAGTAGTCCTACCGGGACAGGAGCAACTCTCGGCGATCCCCGGCCCCAGCATTTT. Complete variable domain (other parts from reference TRBV19 and TRBJ1-5): DGGITQSPKYLFRKEGQNVTLSCEQNLNHDAMYWYRQDPGQGLRLIYYSQIVNDFQKGDIAEGYSVSREKKESFPLTVTSAQKNPTAFYLCASSPTGTGATLGDPRPQHFGDGTRLSIL.